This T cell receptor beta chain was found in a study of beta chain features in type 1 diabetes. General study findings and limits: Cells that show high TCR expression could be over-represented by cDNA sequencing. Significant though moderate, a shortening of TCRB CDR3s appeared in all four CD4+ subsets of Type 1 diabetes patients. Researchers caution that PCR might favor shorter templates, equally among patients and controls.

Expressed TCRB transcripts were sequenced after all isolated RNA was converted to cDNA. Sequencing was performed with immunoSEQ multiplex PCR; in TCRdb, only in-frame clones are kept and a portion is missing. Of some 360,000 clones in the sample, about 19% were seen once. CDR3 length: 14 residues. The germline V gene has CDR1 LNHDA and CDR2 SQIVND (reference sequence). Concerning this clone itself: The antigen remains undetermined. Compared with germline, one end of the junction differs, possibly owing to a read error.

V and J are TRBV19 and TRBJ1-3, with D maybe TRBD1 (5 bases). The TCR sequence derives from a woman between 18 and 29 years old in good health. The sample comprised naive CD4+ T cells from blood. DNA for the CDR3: TGTGCCAGTAGTTTAGACAGTGCTGGAAACACCATATATTTT. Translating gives CASSLDSAGNTIYF.